These 27 T cell receptor beta chains were all obtained from the same sample, sequenced in a study of blood T cell repertoires in COVID-19. Only in-frame clones appear in the TCRdb table, and some are missing; sequencing was by immunoSEQ multiplex PCR. The sample shows hundreds of thousands of clones, 83% of them seen only once. Sequenced sample: PBMCs or T cells enriched from blood (not recorded which). The source is a woman aged 35 to 49 who had been exposed to COVID-19.

There are a few counts of this clone. Other DNA sequences within the sample encode an identical CDR3. V gene TRBV4-2 combines with J gene TRBJ1-2; TRBD1 matches at 8 bases. Trimming at V came to 4 bases and at J to 6 bases, leaving 1 base not matched to a gene. Germline V gene data show CDR1 as LGHNA and CDR2 as YNFKEQ. The CDR3 runs to 12 residues. The chain's CDR3 is CASSLDRDGYTF. The CDR3 DNA reads as TGTGCCAGCAGCCTGGACAGGGATGGCTACACCTTC.

This chain connects TRBV4-2 to TRBJ1-4; 7 bases agree with TRBD1. The CDR3 covers 16 residues. Looked up from germline, CDR1 is LGHNA and CDR2 is YNFKEQ. Trimming removed 1 base from V and 6 bases from J; junction bases left unmatched: 8. CDR3 in amino acids: CASSQAIGTVDEKLFF. DNA of the CDR3: TGTGCCAGCAGCCAAGCGATCGGGACAGTAGATGAAAAACTGTTTTTT.

The chain employs TRBV30 and TRBJ2-5, with TRBD2 identical over 9 bases. Looked up from germline, CDR1 is GTSNPN and CDR2 is SVGIG (reference sequence). The CDR3 is 14 residues long. With V trimmed by 4 bases and J by 4 bases, 7 bases remained unmatched. CDR3 in amino acids: CAWNSGGRGETQYF. For the CDR3, the DNA is TGTGCCTGGAATAGCGGGGGTAGGGGAGAGACCCAGTACTTC.

The rearrangement links TRBV7-9 to TRBJ1-1, with a possible D match to TRBD1 (5 bases). Per germline, CDR1 SEHNR and CDR2 FQNEAQ (reference sequence). The CDR3 is 14 amino acids. V lost 1 base to trimming and J lost 4 bases, with 10 bases between them. CDR3 residues: CASSLGGETTEAFF. DNA of the CDR3: TGTGCCAGCAGCTTAGGGGGGGAGACCACTGAAGCTTTCTTT. The whole variable domain, filled in from reference TRBV7-9 and TRBJ1-1, reads DTGVSQNPRHKITKRGQNVTFRCDPISEHNRLYWYRQTLGQGPEFLTYFQNEAQLEKSRLLSDRFSAERPKGSFSTLEIQRTEQGDSAMYLCASSLGGETTEAFFGQGTRLTVV.

The V call is TRBV9, the J call TRBJ2-7, with 14 positions matching TRBD2. The CDR3 is 17 amino acids. Losses at the gene ends were 4 bases for V and 7 bases for J; bases not matched to a gene: 13. From germline, CDR1 is SGDLS and CDR2 YYNGEE. The CDR3 reads CASSPGLAGGGYVEQYF. CDR3 DNA: TGTGCCAGCAGCCCTGGACTAGCGGGGGGAGGCTACGTAGAGCAGTACTTC.

The table lists this clone with a few counts. This chain links TRBV19 with TRBJ1-4; D is perhaps TRBD1 (6 bases). The CDR3 is 15 residues long. Germline V gives CDR1 LNHDA, CDR2 SQIVND (reference sequence). The V and J ends lost 8 bases and 15 bases respectively, with 28 bases between them. The CDR3 coding sequence is TGTGCCAGTCTCCGTGGGGGGGCCCAGACGAGTAAGATGTTTTTT. Amino acid sequence: CASLRGGAQTSKMFF. The full variable domain, rest sourced from reference TRBV19 and TRBJ1-4, is DGGITQSPKYLFRKEGQNVTLSCEQNLNHDAMYWYRQDPGQGLRLIYYSQIVNDFQKGDIAEGYSVSREKKESFPLTVTSAQKNPTAFYLCASLRGGAQTSKMFFGSGTQLSVL.

This clone was seen just once. The J gene is TRBJ2-2, the V gene TRBV3-1 (or the pseudogene TRBV3-2); 10 nucleotides line up with TRBD2. CDR1 is LGHDT and CDR2 is YNNKEL in the germline V gene (reference sequence). This CDR3 is 16 amino acids long. V gave up 4 bases and J gave up 6 bases; unmatched junction bases: 8. The CDR3 DNA is TGTGCCAGCAGCCCCGAGCGGGGGGGAGGCGCCGGGGAGCTGTTTTTT. This translates into CASSPERGGGAGELFF.

This sequence joins TRBV5-1 and TRBJ2-2; 9 bases map to TRBD1. The CDR3 is 14 residues long. With 7 bases clipped from V and 7 bases from J, the junction kept 8 bases outside the gene matches. Germline V gene lookup returns CDR1 SGHRS and CDR2 YFSETQ. The CDR3 spells CASCLTGGVGELFF. CDR3 nucleotides: TGCGCCAGCTGCCTGACAGGGGGTGTCGGGGAGCTGTTTTTT.

V is TRBV10-3 and J is TRBJ1-3; D unclear. The V end lost 7 bases, the J end lost 0 bases, and 16 bases lay between the germline ends. The CDR3 covers 16 residues. Per the germline V gene, CDR1 is ENHRY and CDR2 is SYGVKD. The chain's CDR3 is CAITGRAGTSGNTIYF. The CDR3 DNA reads TGTGCCATCACCGGCCGTGCAGGAACCTCTGGAAACACCATATATTTT.

The J gene is TRBJ2-5, the V gene TRBV2; 12 positions agree with TRBD2. V shed 3 bases and J 1 base; nucleotides not matched to a gene: 3. The germline CDR1 and CDR2 sequences are SNHLY and FYNNEI. This CDR3 contains 16 residues. The CDR3 bases are TGTGCCAGCAGTGATCTAGCGGGGGGGATCCAAGAGACCCAGTACTTC. Translating it yields CASSDLAGGIQETQYF.

The sample holds one count of this clone. V and J are TRBV7-2 and TRBJ2-7; TRBD2 agrees at 11 bases. Germline-derived CDR1 and CDR2 are SGHTA and FQGNSA. Losses at the gene ends were 1 base for V and 2 bases for J; bases not matched to a gene: 4. CDR3 size: 16 residues. For the CDR3, the DNA is TGTGCCAGCAGCTTAGAGGCTAGCGGGGGGACCTACGAGCAGTACTTC. It codes for CASSLEASGGTYEQYF.

The count of this clone is one. The chain employs TRBV13 and TRBJ2-1, with 13 bases matching TRBD2. The CDR3 runs 14 residues. Looked up from germline, CDR1 is PRHDT and CDR2 is FYEKMQ (reference sequence). Trimming at V came to 4 bases and at J to 14 bases, leaving 8 bases not matched to a gene. This CDR3 is CASSWGTSGVYKFF. The CDR3 nucleotides read TGTGCCAGCAGCTGGGGGACTAGCGGGGTATATAAGTTCTTC.

The chain combines TRBV18 with TRBJ2-1; TRBD1 matches 11 bases. The CDR3 spans 18 residues. With 5 bases clipped from V and 2 bases from J, the junction kept 11 bases outside the gene matches. In germline, CDR1 is KGHSH, CDR2 LQKENI. CDR3 amino acids: CASSTYAPGQGAYNEQFF. The CDR3 nucleotides read TGTGCCAGCTCAACTTATGCACCGGGACAGGGGGCCTACAATGAGCAGTTCTTC.

This clone was counted between two and nine times. This chain's CDR3 is CASSPLLAGGDNEQFF. The CDR3 DNA is TGTGCCAGCTCACCACTACTAGCGGGGGGGGACAATGAGCAGTTCTTC. V and J are TRBV18 and TRBJ2-1, with 13 bases identical to TRBD2. Trimming took 1 base from V and 5 from J; bases not matched to a gene: 2. This CDR3 comprises 16 residues. Germline V gives CDR1 KGHSH, CDR2 LQKENI. The variable domain in full, completed from reference TRBV18 and TRBJ2-1, reads NAGVMQNPRHLVRRRGQEARLRCSPMKGHSHVYWYRQLPEEGLKFMVYLQKENIIDESGMPKERFSAEFPKEGPSILRIQQVVRGDSAAYFCASSPLLAGGDNEQFFGPGTRLTVL.

The CDR3 bases are TGTGCCAGCAGTGACCGGGACAGGTCATACGAGCAGTACTTC. It codes for CASSDRDRSYEQYF. The rearrangement links TRBV25-1 to TRBJ2-7; 8 nucleotides match TRBD1. Germline CDR1 MGHDK, CDR2 SYGVNS. This CDR3 spans 14 amino acids. V was pared by 3 bases and J by 4 bases, with 5 bases of the junction left unmatched.

This chain connects TRBV3-1 (or the pseudogene TRBV3-2) to TRBJ2-1; D may be TRBD1 (6 bases). The V gene lost 4 bases and the J gene lost 3 bases, with 16 bases spanning the gap. The CDR3 runs to 16 residues. Germline lookup yields CDR1 LGHDT and CDR2 YNNKEL (reference sequence). The CDR3 loop reads CASSPLIGQHYNEQFF. The CDR3 DNA is TGTGCCAGCAGCCCCCTTATTGGACAGCACTACAATGAGCAGTTCTTC.

The chain employs TRBV1 and TRBJ2-7; the table calls TRBD2, which could not be checked here. TRBV1 is recorded as a pseudogene. This CDR3 is 17 amino acids long. CDR3 nucleotides: TGCACCAGCAGCCAAGATAAGGGTTCGGGGGACTCCTACGAGCAGTACTTC. This encodes CTSSQDKGSGDSYEQYF.

The chain uses TRBV7-2 and TRBJ1-2, with 7 bases matching TRBD1. Germline V gene lookup returns CDR1 SGHTA and CDR2 FQGNSA. This CDR3 contains 14 residues. Trimming took 0 bases from V and 6 from J; bases not matched to a gene: 4. The CDR3 bases are TGTGCCAGCAGCTTAGCAGGGGGCGCAGATGGCTACACCTTC. It specifies CASSLAGGADGYTF. Looking up the rest from reference TRBV7-2 and TRBJ1-2 gives the full variable domain: GAGVSQSPSNKVTEKGKDVELRCDPISGHTALYWYRQSLGQGLEFLIYFQGNSAPDKSGLPSDRFSAERTGGSVSTLTIQRTQQEDSAVYLCASSLAGGADGYTFGSGTRLTVV.

This chain uses TRBV28 with TRBJ2-3; D is possibly TRBD1 (6 bases). V was clipped by 6 bases and J by 4 bases, with 17 bases between them. CDR1 is MDHEN and CDR2 is SYDVKM in the germline V gene. This CDR3 is built from 15 residues. The CDR3 coding sequence is TGTGCCAGCAGGCCCGGGACATCCCTTGCAGATACGCAGTATTTT. It yields the protein CASRPGTSLADTQYF. Filled out from reference TRBV28 and TRBJ2-3, the complete variable domain reads DVKVTQSSRYLVKRTGEKVFLECVQDMDHENMFWYRQDPGLGLRLIYFSYDVKMKEKGDIPEGYSVSREKKERFSLILESASTNQTSMYLCASRPGTSLADTQYFGPGTRLTVL.

The V and J genes are TRBV3-1 (or the pseudogene TRBV3-2) and TRBJ1-2; no reliable D call. The V end lost 1 base, the J end lost 1 base, and 13 bases lay between the germline ends. The CDR3 totals 16 residues. From germline, CDR1 is LGHDT and CDR2 YNNKEL (reference sequence). CDR3 loop: CASSQASGRYNYGYTF. The CDR3 bases are TGTGCCAGCAGCCAAGCCAGCGGACGGTATAACTATGGCTACACCTTC.

V is TRBV3-1 (or the pseudogene TRBV3-2) and J is TRBJ2-3, with 10 bases matching TRBD2. This CDR3 comprises 16 residues. Germline V gene lookup returns CDR1 LGHDT and CDR2 YNNKEL (reference sequence). J lost 4 bases, V lost 3 bases, and 7 bases had no gene match. The CDR3 sequence: CASSHELAGRSDTQYF. As DNA, the CDR3 is TGTGCCAGCAGCCATGAACTAGCGGGGAGGTCAGATACGCAGTATTTT.

The V call is TRBV28, the J call TRBJ1-1; TRBD1 aligns across 7 bases. With 4 bases clipped from V and 4 bases from J, the junction kept 12 bases outside the gene matches. CDR3 length: 16 amino acids. From germline, CDR1 is MDHEN and CDR2 SYDVKM. The DNA for the CDR3 is TGTGCCAGCAGTTCCCCCGGGACAGTTGGGCGCACTGAAGCTTTCTTT. Its protein is CASSSPGTVGRTEAFF.

V usage is TRBV29-1 and J usage is TRBJ1-2, with TRBD1 matching over 7 bases. Germline values: CDR1 SQVTM, CDR2 ANQGSEA. J gave up 4 bases and V 1 base, and 12 bases lay outside the gene matches. This CDR3 is built from 16 residues. The CDR3, as DNA: TGCAGCGTTGAAGGGACAGGTTTGAGGGGGCTCTATGGCTACACCTTC. The encoded protein is CSVEGTGLRGLYGYTF.

This chain connects TRBV4-2 to TRBJ2-1, with 8 bases matching TRBD1. Per the germline V gene, CDR1 is LGHNA and CDR2 is YNFKEQ. V dropped 5 bases and J dropped 6; count of bases not matched to a gene: 12. CDR3 size: 16 residues. CDR3 coding DNA: TGTGCCAGCAGCTACATCGGGACAGGATATGGCAATGAGCAGTTCTTC. It codes for CASSYIGTGYGNEQFF.

Concerning this clone itself: Other nucleotide sequences in the sample specify the same CDR3. V and J are TRBV7-2 and TRBJ1-5, with D uncertain. Germline V gene lookup returns CDR1 SGHTA and CDR2 FQGNSA. The CDR3 loop spans 13 amino acids. Trimming removed 5 bases at V and 2 bases at J, with 7 bases between. This CDR3 reads CASSPRGNQPQHF. In DNA, the CDR3 is TGTGCCAGCAGCCCAAGAGGCAATCAGCCCCAGCATTTT.

This rearrangement joins TRBV4-2 to TRBJ1-1; D ambiguous. CDR3 size: 12 residues. Per the germline V gene, CDR1 is LGHNA and CDR2 is YNFKEQ. V lost 3 bases, J lost 10 bases, and 12 bases lay in between. CDR3 bases: TGTGCCAGCAGCCAGGAGGGAGGGTTAGCTTTCTTT. Protein sequence: CASSQEGGLAFF.

Only one count was recorded for this clone. V is TRBV23-1 and J is TRBJ2-7; 10 nucleotides match TRBD2. TRBV23-1 is classed as an ORF, of uncertain function. V shed 0 bases and J 2 bases; nucleotides not matched to a gene: 13. This CDR3 contains 19 residues. CDR3 bases: TGCGCCAGCAGTCAATCGACCTGGACTAGCGGCTTCCAGGCCTACGAGCAGTACTTC. It codes for CASSQSTWTSGFQAYEQYF.